One sample yielded the 23 T cell receptor beta chains listed below, sequenced in a study of blood T cell repertoires in COVID-19. Profiling relied on immunoSEQ multiplex PCR, and the TCRdb table lists in-frame clones only, not all of them. The sample has a few hundred thousand clones; around nine tenths are singletons. Sequences were obtained from peripheral blood. These receptors originate from a man aged 35 to 55 who had recovered from COVID-19.

The V and J genes are TRBV18 and TRBJ2-3, with 8 bases matching TRBD2. V lost 3 bases and J lost 1; bases outside the gene matches: 6. Per the germline V gene, CDR1 is KGHSH and CDR2 is LQKENI. The CDR3 contains 16 residues. The CDR3 sequence is CASSPVSRGGTDTQYF. The DNA of the CDR3 is TGTGCCAGCTCACCGGTCTCGCGGGGGGGCACAGATACGCAGTATTTT.

The chain joins TRBV6-5 to TRBJ1-2; TRBD1 is a possible D gene (6 bases). Germline V lookup: CDR1 MNHEY, CDR2 SVGAGI. V lost 2 bases to trimming and J lost 5 bases, with 15 bases between them. The CDR3 is 15 residues long. CDR3 amino acids: CASSYIPRGGYGYTF. DNA of the CDR3: TGTGCCAGCAGTTACATCCCCAGGGGTGGTTATGGCTACACCTTC.

The chain combines TRBV19 with TRBJ1-4; TRBD1 matches at 7 bases. CDR1 and CDR2 from the germline V gene are LNHDA and SQIVND (reference sequence). After removal of 9 bases from V and 7 bases from J, the junction contained 5 bases not matched to a gene. The CDR3 loop spans 12 amino acids. Here the CDR3 reads CASRGWGEKLFF. CDR3 DNA sequence: TGTGCCAGCAGGGGGTGGGGTGAAAAACTGTTTTTT.

This clone was picked up one time. V and J are TRBV5-6 and TRBJ1-2, with 10 positions matching TRBD1. The CDR3 consists of 14 residues. V lost 4 bases, J lost 3 bases, and 3 bases stayed unmatched. The germline V gene encodes CDR1 SGHDT and CDR2 YYEEEE. The CDR3 DNA follows: TGTGCCAGCAGCAGACAGGGGGCCGACTATGGCTACACCTTC. Translation: CASSRQGADYGYTF.

The chain has TRBV9 and TRBJ2-7; 7 bases are a match to TRBD2. Germline V gene sequence: CDR1 SGDLS, CDR2 YYNGEE. This CDR3 spans 14 amino acids. V gave up 0 bases and J gave up 2 bases; unmatched junction bases: 2. The CDR3 here is CASSVAAGPYEQYF. For the CDR3, the DNA is TGTGCCAGCAGCGTAGCAGCGGGGCCCTACGAGCAGTACTTC.

This clone was found a few times. The chain carries TRBV2 and TRBJ2-4; 7 bases agree with TRBD1. Germline V CDR1 and CDR2: SNHLY, FYNNEI. V trimming: 3 bases; J trimming: 0 bases; junction bases outside the gene matches: 5. The CDR3 loop spans 16 amino acids. CDR3 loop: CASSDWDSLAKNIQYF. The DNA for the CDR3 is TGTGCCAGCAGTGATTGGGACAGCCTAGCCAAAAACATTCAGTACTTC.

This chain links TRBV5-4 with TRBJ2-7; D not certain. Germline V gene lookup returns CDR1 SGHNT and CDR2 YYREEE (reference sequence). The germline V and J ends were trimmed by 1 base and 2 bases, with 4 bases remaining between them. This CDR3 contains 12 residues. The CDR3 nucleotides are TGTGCCAGCAGCTTGTCCACCTACGAGCAGTACTTC. Its translation is CASSLSTYEQYF.

The gene calls are TRBV9 and TRBJ2-3, with TRBD2 matching over 9 bases. Trimming took 4 bases from V and 5 from J; bases not matched to a gene: 11. The CDR3 length is 16 residues. Germline loops: CDR1 SGDLS, CDR2 YYNGEE. CDR3: CASSPEVAGAGDTQYF. The DNA for the CDR3 is TGTGCCAGCAGCCCCGAGGTAGCGGGGGCGGGAGATACGCAGTATTTT.

The rearrangement uses TRBV19 and TRBJ2-2, with 12 bases that match TRBD1. J lost 6 bases, V lost 5 bases, and 4 bases had no gene match. CDR1 and CDR2 from the germline V gene are LNHDA and SQIVND (reference sequence). This CDR3 is built from 15 residues. The CDR3 DNA follows: TGTGCCAGTAGTGGGGACAGGGGGCCTGCCGGGGAGCTGTTTTTT. Amino acids: CASSGDRGPAGELFF.

This chain uses TRBV6-5 with TRBJ1-2; D not certain. Germline V gene lookup returns CDR1 MNHEY and CDR2 SVGAGI. The CDR3 length is 13 residues. V was trimmed by 2 bases and J by 8 bases, leaving 12 bases between them. Here the CDR3 DNA reads TGTGCCAGCAGTTACCGATATGGGCAAGGCTACACCTTC. Residues: CASSYRYGQGYTF.

The chain combines TRBV19 with TRBJ1-2; 8 nucleotides match TRBD1. The CDR3 totals 13 residues. After removal of 5 bases from V and 8 bases from J, the junction contained 7 bases not matched to a gene. The germline CDR1 and CDR2 sequences are LNHDA and SQIVND (reference sequence). The DNA for the CDR3 is TGTGCCAGTAGTCCTGGACAGGGTCGCGGCTACACCTTC. Encoded protein: CASSPGQGRGYTF.

The gene calls are TRBV6-2 or TRBV6-3 and TRBJ1-5, with a tentative D call TRBD1 (5 bases). Trimming cost V 4 bases and J 0 bases, with 13 bases left between them. Per germline, CDR1 MNHEY and CDR2 SVGEGT. The CDR3 covers 16 residues. CDR3 residues: CASSSGHDYSNQPQHF. For the CDR3, the DNA is TGTGCCAGCAGTTCCGGACACGATTATAGCAATCAGCCCCAGCATTTT.

The chain is built from TRBV7-2 and TRBJ2-3; TRBD2 matches at 10 bases. Germline CDR1 reads SGHTA; CDR2 reads FQGNSA. The CDR3 covers 15 residues. V was pared by 5 bases and J by 1 base, with 3 bases of the junction left unmatched. CDR3 loop: CASSLTSGGTDTQYF. CDR3 nucleotides: TGTGCCAGCAGCCTAACTAGCGGGGGCACAGATACGCAGTATTTT.

This chain uses TRBV3-1 (or the pseudogene TRBV3-2) with TRBJ2-1; the D gene is possibly TRBD2 (7 bases). With 3 bases removed from V and 12 bases from J, the gap between germline ends came to 15 bases. The CDR3 has 13 residues. Germline CDR1 reads LGHDT; CDR2 reads YNNKEL (reference sequence). The CDR3 loop reads CASSQSRGAGQFF. In DNA, the CDR3 is TGTGCCAGCAGCCAGAGCCGGGGGGCCGGGCAGTTCTTC.

J is TRBJ2-1 and V is TRBV6-2 or TRBV6-3; 9 positions match TRBD2. Trimming at V came to 0 bases and at J to 8 bases, leaving 11 bases not matched to a gene. The CDR3 sequence is 17 residues long. Germline V CDR1 and CDR2: MNHEY, SVGEGT. The CDR3 sequence is CASSYSHWVSGSYEQFF. As DNA, the CDR3 is TGTGCCAGCAGTTACTCCCATTGGGTTAGCGGGAGCTATGAGCAGTTCTTC.

Here the CDR3 reads CASSPTGTTLYEQYF. In DNA, the CDR3 is TGCGCCAGCAGCCCAACCGGGACTACACTCTACGAGCAGTACTTC. The rearrangement links TRBV4-1 to TRBJ2-7; 7 nucleotides agree with TRBD2. Germline CDR1 reads MGHRA; CDR2 reads YSYEKL. The V segment lost 4 bases and the J segment 3 bases; nucleotides outside the gene matches: 9. This CDR3 contains 15 residues.

The chain links TRBV30 to TRBJ1-3; maybe TRBD1 (5 bases). Per the germline V gene, CDR1 is GTSNPN and CDR2 is SVGIG (reference sequence). V was shortened by 4 bases and J by 0 bases, with 13 bases between the two germline ends. CDR3 length: 15 residues. Written as DNA, the CDR3 is TGTGCCTGGACTCGGGGGGGGGTCTCTGGAAACACCATATATTTT. It codes for CAWTRGGVSGNTIYF.

The chain joins TRBV11-2 to TRBJ2-7; 9 bases map to TRBD1. CDR1 is SGHAT and CDR2 is FQNNGV in the germline V gene. The CDR3 runs to 18 residues. Trimming at V came to 4 bases and at J to 4 bases, leaving 17 bases not matched to a gene. CDR3 sequence (DNA): TGTGCCAGCAGCTCGCGAAAACTTTACGGGACAGGGTCATACGAGCAGTACTTC. This sequence encodes CASSSRKLYGTGSYEQYF.

J is TRBJ2-1 and V is TRBV7-2, with D maybe TRBD2 (6 bases). In germline, CDR1 is SGHTA, CDR2 FQGNSA. This CDR3 region has 16 residues. V lost 5 bases and J 3 bases, leaving 17 bases between the germline ends. CDR3 nucleotides: TGTGCCAGCAGCCCGTCGCAGCGGGCCTTCTACAATGAGCAGTTCTTC. It yields the protein CASSPSQRAFYNEQFF.

The chain has TRBV15 and TRBJ2-1; 8 bases fit TRBD2. This CDR3 is 12 amino acids long. V shed 8 bases and J 9 bases; nucleotides not matched to a gene: 6. Germline V gene lookup returns CDR1 LNHNV and CDR2 YYDKDF (reference sequence). DNA of the CDR3: TGTGCCACCCCTAGCGGGTTGGGTGAGCAGTTCTTC. Protein: CATPSGLGEQFF.

The chain couples TRBV9 to TRBJ1-6, with TRBD1 identical over 8 bases. Looked up from germline, CDR1 is SGDLS and CDR2 is YYNGEE. The trim removed 0 bases at V and 6 bases at J, leaving 2 bases unmatched. This CDR3 is built from 15 residues. Here the CDR3 DNA reads TGTGCCAGCAGCGTAGAGGACAGGGTTAATTCACCCCTCCACTTT. As protein: CASSVEDRVNSPLHF.

This clone was found once. The chain recombines TRBV9 with TRBJ2-3; D remains unclear. The CDR3 is made up of 14 amino acids. Looked up from germline, CDR1 is SGDLS and CDR2 is YYNGEE. Trimming pared 0 bases from V and 4 bases from J, leaving 9 bases between. CDR3 nucleotide sequence: TGTGCCAGCAGCGTAGGTCTAGTACCAGATACGCAGTATTTT. It translates to CASSVGLVPDTQYF. The variable domain in full, completed from reference TRBV9 and TRBJ2-3, reads DSGVTQTPKHLITATGQRVTLRCSPRSGDLSVYWYQQSLDQGLQFLIQYYNGEERAKGNILERFSAQQFPDLHSELNLSSLELGDSALYFCASSVGLVPDTQYFGPGTRLTVL.

The rearrangement uses TRBV2 and TRBJ1-2; 9 positions match TRBD1. Germline V CDR1 and CDR2: SNHLY, FYNNEI. V lost 11 bases and J lost 8; bases outside the gene matches: 15. The CDR3 spans 14 residues. CDR3: CAGWSSWTGEGYTF. CDR3 bases: TGTGCCGGATGGTCTTCTTGGACAGGGGAGGGCTACACCTTC.